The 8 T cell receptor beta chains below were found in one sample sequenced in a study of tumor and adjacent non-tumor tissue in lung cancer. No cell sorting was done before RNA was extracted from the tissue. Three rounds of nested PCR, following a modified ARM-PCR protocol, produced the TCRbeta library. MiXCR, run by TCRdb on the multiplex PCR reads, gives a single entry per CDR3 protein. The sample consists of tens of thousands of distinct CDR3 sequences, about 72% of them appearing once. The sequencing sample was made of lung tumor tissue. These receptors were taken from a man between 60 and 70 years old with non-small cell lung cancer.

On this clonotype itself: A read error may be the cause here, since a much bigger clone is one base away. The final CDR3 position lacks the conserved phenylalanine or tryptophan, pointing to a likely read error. CDR3 nucleotides: TGTGCCAGCAGTGATTGGGCCGCTAGCCCCAGAGGGTACGAGCAGTACTTA. Its translation: CASSDWAASPRGYEQYL. The chain joins TRBV2 to TRBJ2-7; TRBD2 is a possible D gene (5 bases). This CDR3 is 17 amino acids long. The V and J ends lost 3 bases and 4 bases respectively, with 22 bases between them. Germline values: CDR1 SNHLY, CDR2 FYNNEI.

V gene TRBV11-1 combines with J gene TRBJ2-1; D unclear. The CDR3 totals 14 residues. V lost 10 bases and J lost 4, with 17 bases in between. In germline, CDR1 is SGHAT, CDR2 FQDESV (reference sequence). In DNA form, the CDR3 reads TGTGCCATAAGCCTTCAGGTGAGGTACAATGAGCAGTTCTTC. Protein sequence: CAISLQVRYNEQFF.

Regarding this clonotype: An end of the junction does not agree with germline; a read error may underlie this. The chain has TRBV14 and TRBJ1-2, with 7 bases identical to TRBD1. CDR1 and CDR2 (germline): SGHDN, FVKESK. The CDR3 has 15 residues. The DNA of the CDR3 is TGTGCCAGCAACCAAGGTAGGGGACAGCTATATGGCTACACCTTC. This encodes CASNQGRGQLYGYTF.

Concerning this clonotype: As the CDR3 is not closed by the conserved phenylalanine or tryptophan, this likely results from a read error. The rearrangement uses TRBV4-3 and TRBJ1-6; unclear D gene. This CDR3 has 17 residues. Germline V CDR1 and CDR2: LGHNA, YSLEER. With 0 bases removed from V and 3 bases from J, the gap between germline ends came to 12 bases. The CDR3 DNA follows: TGCGCCAGCAGCCAAGACGCCCAGGTGGGCTATAATTCACCCCTCCACTCT. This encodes CASSQDAQVGYNSPLHS.

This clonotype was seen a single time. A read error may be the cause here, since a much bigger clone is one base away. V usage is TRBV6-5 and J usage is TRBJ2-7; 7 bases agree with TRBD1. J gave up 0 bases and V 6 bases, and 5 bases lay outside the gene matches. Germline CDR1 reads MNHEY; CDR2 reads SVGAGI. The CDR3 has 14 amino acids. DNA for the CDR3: TGTGCCAGCAGGCGACAGGGAAACTCCTACGAGCAGTACTTC. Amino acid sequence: CASRRQGNSYEQYF.

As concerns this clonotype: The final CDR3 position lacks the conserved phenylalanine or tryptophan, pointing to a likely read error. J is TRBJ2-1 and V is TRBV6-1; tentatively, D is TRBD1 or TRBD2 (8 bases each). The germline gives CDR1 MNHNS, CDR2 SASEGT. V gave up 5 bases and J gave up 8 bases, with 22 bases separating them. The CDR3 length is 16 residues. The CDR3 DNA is TGTGCCAGCAGTTACAGGGGGACCAGCGGGAGCGATGAGCAGTTCTTA. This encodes CASSYRGTSGSDEQFL.

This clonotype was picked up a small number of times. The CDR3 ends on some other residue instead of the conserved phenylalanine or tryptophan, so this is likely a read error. CDR3: CSARGGLAGNNEQFL. The CDR3 DNA is TGCAGTGCTAGAGGGGGACTAGCGGGAAACAATGAGCAGTTCCTC. J is TRBJ2-1 and V is TRBV20-1; 13 bases are shared with TRBD2. The V gene end was trimmed by 1 base and the J gene end by 5 bases; junction bases not matched to a gene: 2. The CDR3 runs to 15 residues. CDR1 is DFQATT and CDR2 is SNEGSKA in the germline V gene (reference sequence).

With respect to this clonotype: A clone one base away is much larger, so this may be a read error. In DNA form, the CDR3 reads TGTGCCAGCAGCCTAGGCATCTGGACAGTGGCCTACGAGCAGTACTTC. Its protein is CASSLGIWTVAYEQYF. The V gene is TRBV13, the J gene TRBJ2-7; possible D gene TRBD1, 6 bases. Per germline, CDR1 PRHDT and CDR2 FYEKMQ (reference sequence). The CDR3 is 16 residues long.